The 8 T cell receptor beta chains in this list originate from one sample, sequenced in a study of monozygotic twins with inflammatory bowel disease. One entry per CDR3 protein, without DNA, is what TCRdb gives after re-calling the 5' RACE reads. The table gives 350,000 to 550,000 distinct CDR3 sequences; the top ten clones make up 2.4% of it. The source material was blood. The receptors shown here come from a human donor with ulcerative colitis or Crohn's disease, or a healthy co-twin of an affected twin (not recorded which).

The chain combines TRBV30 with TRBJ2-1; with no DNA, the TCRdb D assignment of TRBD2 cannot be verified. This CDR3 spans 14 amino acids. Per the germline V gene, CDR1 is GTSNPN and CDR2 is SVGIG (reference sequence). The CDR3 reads CAWSTQGLAGRQFF.

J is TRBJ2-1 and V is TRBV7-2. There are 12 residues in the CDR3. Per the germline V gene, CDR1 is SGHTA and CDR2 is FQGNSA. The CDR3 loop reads CASIIQRNEQFF.

The CDR3: CASTLGRQNTEAFF. V gene TRBV7-2 combines with J gene TRBJ1-1; TCRdb's D call of TRBD1 is untestable without DNA. The CDR3 spans 14 residues. The germline gives CDR1 SGHTA, CDR2 FQGNSA. Combining the CDR3 with reference TRBV7-2 and TRBJ1-1 gives the whole variable domain GAGVSQSPSNKVTEKGKDVELRCDPISGHTALYWYRQSLGQGLEFLIYFQGNSAPDKSGLPSDRFSAERTGGSVSTLTIQRTQQEDSAVYLCASTLGRQNTEAFFGQGTRLTVV.

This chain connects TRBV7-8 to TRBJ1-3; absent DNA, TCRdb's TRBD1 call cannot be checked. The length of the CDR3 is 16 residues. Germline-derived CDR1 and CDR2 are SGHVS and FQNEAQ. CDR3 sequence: CASSLGRADAGNTIYF.

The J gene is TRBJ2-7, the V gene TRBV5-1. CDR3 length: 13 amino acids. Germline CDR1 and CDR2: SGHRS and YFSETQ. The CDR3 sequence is CASSPRHGYEQYF.

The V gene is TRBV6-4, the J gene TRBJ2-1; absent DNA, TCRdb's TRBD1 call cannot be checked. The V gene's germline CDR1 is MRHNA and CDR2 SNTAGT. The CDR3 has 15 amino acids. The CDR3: CASSGHPSSYNEQFF.

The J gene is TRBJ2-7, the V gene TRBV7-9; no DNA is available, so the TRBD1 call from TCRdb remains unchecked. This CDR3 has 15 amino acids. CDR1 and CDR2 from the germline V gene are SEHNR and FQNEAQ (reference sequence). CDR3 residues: CASSLGLGQAYEQYF.

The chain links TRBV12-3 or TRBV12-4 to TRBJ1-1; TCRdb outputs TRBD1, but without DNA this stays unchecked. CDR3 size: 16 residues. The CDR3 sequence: CASRSLAGTGETEAFF.